A single sample is the source of the 20 T cell receptor beta chains below, sequenced in a study of blood T cell repertoires in COVID-19 (dated by TCRdb to 2020 to 2021). Receptor libraries were prepared by the immunoSEQ multiplex PCR assay. In its TCRdb copy, this immuneACCESS table keeps in-frame sequences only and misses some clones. Where compared with another copy, unresolved V genes explain less than half of these, and the others have no known cause. The sample table holds under 45,000 clones, of which around four fifths were seen once. Of the sample, roughly 5.3% is held by the ten largest clones. The sample consisted of peripheral blood. The source of these receptors is a man between 50 and 59 years old with active COVID-19.

The rearrangement joins TRBV19 to TRBJ2-2; no clear D. The CDR3 length is 14 residues. Germline assignment: CDR1 LNHDA and CDR2 SQIVND (reference sequence). The V and J ends lost 4 bases and 5 bases respectively, with 11 bases between them. For the CDR3, the DNA is TGTGCCAGTAGTACAGACATCCAGACCGGGGAGCTGTTTTTT. Translating gives CASSTDIQTGELFF.

The chain is built from TRBV9 and TRBJ1-2, with D possibly being TRBD1 (5 bases). Germline V gene data show CDR1 as SGDLS and CDR2 as YYNGEE. The CDR3 covers 14 residues. V was trimmed by 5 bases and J by 5 bases, leaving 16 bases between them. The CDR3 protein is CASRNPTDIYGYTF. In DNA, the CDR3 is TGTGCCAGCAGGAACCCGACAGACATATATGGCTACACCTTC.

The rearrangement links TRBV7-2 to TRBJ2-5, with TRBD1 matching over 7 bases. Trimming removed 3 bases from V and 7 bases from J; junction bases left unmatched: 14. Germline loops: CDR1 SGHTA, CDR2 FQGNSA. This CDR3 is 16 amino acids long. The CDR3 loop is CASSLTMTGPMRTQYF. CDR3 sequence (DNA): TGTGCCAGCAGCTTGACAATGACAGGGCCGATGAGGACCCAGTACTTC.

The J gene is TRBJ1-2, the V gene TRBV30; D not resolved. This CDR3 comprises 13 residues. The germline V gene has CDR1 GTSNPN and CDR2 SVGIG (reference sequence). The V end lost 2 bases, the J end lost 3 bases, and 10 bases lay between the germline ends. In DNA, the CDR3 is TGTGCCTGGAGTAGTGATCCGGACTATGGCTACACCTTC. It translates to CAWSSDPDYGYTF.

This sequence joins TRBV7-2 and TRBJ1-2; 8 bases map to TRBD1. This CDR3 spans 14 amino acids. V gave up 7 bases and J gave up 4 bases; unmatched junction bases: 8. The V gene's germline CDR1 is SGHTA and CDR2 FQGNSA. CDR3 amino acids: CASNPGQVPYGYTF. The CDR3 DNA follows: TGTGCCAGCAACCCGGGACAGGTCCCCTATGGCTACACCTTC. The full variable domain, its missing parts supplied by reference TRBV7-2 and TRBJ1-2, is GAGVSQSPSNKVTEKGKDVELRCDPISGHTALYWYRQSLGQGLEFLIYFQGNSAPDKSGLPSDRFSAERTGGSVSTLTIQRTQQEDSAVYLCASNPGQVPYGYTFGSGTRLTVV.

The rearrangement uses TRBV6-1 and TRBJ1-2; a weak D match, TRBD1 (5 bases). The CDR3 consists of 15 residues. Germline V CDR1 and CDR2: MNHNS, SASEGT. Trimming took off 2 bases at V and 4 bases at J, with 14 bases between the two ends. CDR3 in amino acids: CASSERAGYLYGYTF. CDR3 coding DNA: TGTGCCAGCAGTGAAAGGGCAGGGTATCTCTATGGCTACACCTTC.

This clone has only one observation. The gene calls are TRBV5-1 and TRBJ2-1; D call uncertain. The CDR3 is 15 residues long. CDR1 and CDR2 from the germline V gene are SGHRS and YFSETQ. The V gene lost 3 bases and the J gene lost 0 bases, with 10 bases spanning the gap. DNA of the CDR3: TGCGCCAGCAGCTCGGGTTTATCCTCCTACAATGAGCAGTTCTTC. Protein product: CASSSGLSSYNEQFF.

The J gene is TRBJ2-5, the V gene TRBV7-3, with 7 bases identical to TRBD1. The CDR3 runs 16 residues. Germline V gives CDR1 SGHTA, CDR2 FQGTGA. Trimming at V came to 2 bases and at J to 5 bases, leaving 11 bases not matched to a gene. This CDR3 is CASSLRETGLGETQYF. The CDR3 nucleotides read TGTGCCAGCAGCTTACGCGAGACAGGGCTCGGGGAGACCCAGTACTTC. Full variable domain (rest looked up from reference TRBV7-3 and TRBJ2-5): GAGVSQTPSNKVTEKGKYVELRCDPISGHTALYWYRQSLGQGPEFLIYFQGTGAADDSGLPNDRFFAVRPEGSVSTLKIQRTERGDSAVYLCASSLRETGLGETQYFGPGTRLLVL.

The chain joins TRBV9 to TRBJ2-1; 14 bases are a match to TRBD2. The CDR3 extends over 16 amino acids. The V segment lost 6 bases and the J segment 4 bases; nucleotides outside the gene matches: 6. The germline V gene has CDR1 SGDLS and CDR2 YYNGEE. The CDR3 here is CASTFGLAGGYNEQFF. CDR3 in DNA: TGTGCCAGCACCTTCGGACTAGCGGGAGGATACAATGAGCAGTTCTTC.

The V call is TRBV28, the J call TRBJ2-7; 9 bases match TRBD2. V lost 5 bases to trimming and J lost 1 base; unmatched junction nucleotides: 6. This CDR3 has 15 residues. Germline CDR1 MDHEN, CDR2 SYDVKM. The CDR3 sequence: CASSISGSTSYEQYF. In DNA, the CDR3 is TGTGCCAGCAGTATTAGCGGGAGTACGTCCTACGAGCAGTACTTC.

V and J are TRBV5-1 and TRBJ2-1, with a tentative D call TRBD1 (6 bases). Deletions cut 5 bases from V and 4 bases from J, with 13 bases between. Germline assignment: CDR1 SGHRS and CDR2 YFSETQ. This CDR3 contains 14 residues. The CDR3 loop reads CASSFGTNYNEQFF. The CDR3 bases are TGCGCCAGCAGTTTTGGGACAAATTACAATGAGCAGTTCTTC. The full variable domain, with the rest looked up from reference TRBV5-1 and TRBJ2-1, is KAGVTQTPRYLIKTRGQQVTLSCSPISGHRSVSWYQQTPGQGLQFLFEYFSETQRNKGNFPGRFSGRQFSNSRSEMNVSTLELGDSALYLCASSFGTNYNEQFFGPGTRLTVL.

V usage is TRBV24-1 and J usage is TRBJ2-5, with TRBD1 as a possible D gene (5 bases). V gave up 4 bases and J gave up 10 bases, with 24 bases separating them. Germline assignment: CDR1 KGHDR and CDR2 SFDVKD. The CDR3 is 16 residues long. CDR3 residues: CATSERNLGPPRGQYF. The CDR3 DNA is TGTGCCACCAGTGAACGGAATCTCGGACCCCCAAGGGGCCAGTACTTC.

V is TRBV4-2 and J is TRBJ2-7, with a tentative D call TRBD2 (5 bases). Trimming took 4 bases from V and 3 from J, leaving 10 bases between them. This CDR3 region has 13 residues. Germline V lookup: CDR1 LGHNA, CDR2 YNFKEQ. This CDR3 is CASSLGLHYEQYF. CDR3 nucleotides: TGTGCCAGCAGCCTCGGACTTCACTACGAGCAGTACTTC.

This chain connects TRBV5-6 to TRBJ1-2; no firm D call. V lost 0 bases, J lost 1 base, and 7 bases lay in between. Germline CDR1 and CDR2: SGHDT and YYEEEE. The CDR3 contains 14 residues. The CDR3 sequence is CASSLDSFNYGYTF. The CDR3 DNA sequence: TGTGCCAGCAGCTTGGACTCATTTAACTATGGCTACACCTTC.

This rearrangement joins TRBV30 to TRBJ2-7, with TRBD1 matching 10 bases. The V gene end was trimmed by 2 bases and the J gene end by 11 bases; junction bases not matched to a gene: 6. The CDR3 contains 12 residues. From germline, CDR1 is GTSNPN and CDR2 SVGIG (reference sequence). The CDR3 here is CAWSTGQGIEYF. CDR3 coding DNA: TGTGCCTGGAGTACGGGACAGGGGATCGAGTACTTC.

The chain carries TRBV5-1 and TRBJ2-1, with D uncertain. V was trimmed by 4 bases and J by 4 bases, leaving 6 bases between them. Germline loops: CDR1 SGHRS, CDR2 YFSETQ. The CDR3 runs to 12 residues. The CDR3 here is CASSLQYNEQFF. The CDR3 coding sequence is TGCGCCAGCAGCCTCCAGTACAATGAGCAGTTCTTC.

The J gene is TRBJ2-1, the V gene TRBV7-9; TRBD1 is a possible D gene (5 bases). Between the trimmed V and J ends, which lost 4 bases and 4 bases, there was a span of 20 bases. Germline V gene sequence: CDR1 SEHNR, CDR2 FQNEAQ (reference sequence). The CDR3 consists of 17 residues. This chain's CDR3 is CASSSTSDRRLYNEQFF. The CDR3 nucleotides read TGTGCCAGCAGCTCAACTTCAGACAGACGACTTTACAATGAGCAGTTCTTC.

The gene calls are TRBV6-1 and TRBJ1-2, with D possibly being TRBD1 (6 bases). Germline CDR1 is MNHNS and CDR2 is SASEGT. This CDR3 is built from 12 residues. The germline V and J ends were trimmed by 2 bases and 8 bases, with 9 bases remaining between them. This CDR3 is CASSETGLGYTF. The CDR3 region has the DNA TGTGCCAGCAGTGAAACAGGGTTGGGCTACACCTTC.

This chain links TRBV19 with TRBJ2-6; D not certain. CDR1 is LNHDA and CDR2 is SQIVND in the germline V gene (reference sequence). Trimming took 6 bases from V and 0 from J, leaving 12 bases between them. The CDR3 contains 16 residues. This CDR3 is CASRTGFPSGANVLTF. The CDR3 nucleotides read TGTGCCAGTAGAACCGGTTTTCCCTCTGGGGCCAACGTCCTGACTTTC.

This rearrangement joins TRBV25-1 to TRBJ2-1; 8 bases fit TRBD1. Germline values: CDR1 MGHDK, CDR2 SYGVNS. V was pared by 6 bases and J by 8 bases, with 12 bases of the junction left unmatched. The CDR3 runs to 15 residues. CDR3 sequence (DNA): TGTGCCAGCAGCGACCCGGGACAGGTATTTGATGAGCAGTTCTTC. It codes for CASSDPGQVFDEQFF.